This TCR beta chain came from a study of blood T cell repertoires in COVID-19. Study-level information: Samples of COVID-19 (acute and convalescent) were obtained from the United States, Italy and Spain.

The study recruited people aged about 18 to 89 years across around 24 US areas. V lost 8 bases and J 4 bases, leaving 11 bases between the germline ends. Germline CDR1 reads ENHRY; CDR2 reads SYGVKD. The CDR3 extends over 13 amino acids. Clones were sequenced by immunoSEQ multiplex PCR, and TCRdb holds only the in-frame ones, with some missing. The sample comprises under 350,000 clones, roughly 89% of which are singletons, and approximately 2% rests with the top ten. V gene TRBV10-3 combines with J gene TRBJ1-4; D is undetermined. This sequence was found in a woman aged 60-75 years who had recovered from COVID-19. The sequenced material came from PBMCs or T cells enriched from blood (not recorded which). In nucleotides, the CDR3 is TGTGCCATCTGGGCAGGCCTTAATGAAAAACTGTTTTTT. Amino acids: CAIWAGLNEKLFF.